A selection of T cell receptor beta chains follows, all from one sample in a study of cytomegalovirus exposure and HLA in healthy donors. The assay was immunoSEQ multiplex PCR, and TCRdb's table has in-frame clones only and misses some. The sample records about 190,000 clones, 75% to 85% being singletons. The sample was PBMCs. The receptors were sampled from a woman between 18 and 30 years old in good health and CMV-seronegative. The CDR3 runs from the conserved cysteine through the conserved F or W. The D gene is left open where the match is weak. Not all rows give a size; the values are once, few, many and, for expanded clones, a class.

V gene: TRBV4-2; J gene: TRBJ2-3; D gene: TRBD2; CDR3 length: 16; clone size: once; CDR3 DNA: TGTGCCAGCAGCCAAGAGATGGCGGGAGGAGCGGGAACGCAGTATTTT; CDR3 protein: CASSQEMAGGAGTQYF
V gene: TRBV18; J gene: TRBJ1-5; D gene: NA; CDR3 length: 13; clone size: NA; CDR3 DNA: TGTGCCAGCTCACAGGGACTAAATCAGCCCCAGCATTTT; CDR3 protein: CASSQGLNQPQHF
V gene: TRBV2; J gene: TRBJ2-1; D gene: TRBD1; CDR3 length: 15; clone size: NA; CDR3 DNA: TGTGCCAGCAGTTCCACAGGGGGCTCCTACAATGAGCAGTTCTTC; CDR3 protein: CASSSTGGSYNEQFF
V gene: TRBV7-9; J gene: TRBJ1-2; D gene: NA; CDR3 length: 13; clone size: NA; CDR3 DNA: TGTGCCAGTATGGCTGTGGTTTGGAGGGGCTACACCTTC; CDR3 protein: CASMAVVWRGYTF
V gene: TRBV5-1; J gene: TRBJ1-6; D gene: TRBD1; CDR3 length: 14; clone size: NA; CDR3 DNA: TGCGCCAGCAGCTGGCAGGGGGCCGGTTCACCCCTCCACTTT; CDR3 protein: CASSWQGAGSPLHF
V gene: TRBV29-1; J gene: TRBJ1-1; D gene: TRBD1; CDR3 length: 14; clone size: NA; CDR3 DNA: TGCAGCGTGAGGAGTACAGGGGGCAGGACTGAAGCTTTCTTT; CDR3 protein: CSVRSTGGRTEAFF
V gene: TRBV5-1; J gene: TRBJ2-5; D gene: NA; CDR3 length: 12; clone size: NA; CDR3 DNA: TGCGCCAGCAGCTACAGCGGAGAGACCCAGTACTTC; CDR3 protein: CASSYSGETQYF
V gene: TRBV10-3; J gene: TRBJ2-7; D gene: TRBD2; CDR3 length: 12; clone size: NA; CDR3 DNA: TGTGCGTCAGTAGCGGGGTTCTACGAGCAGTACTTC; CDR3 protein: CASVAGFYEQYF
V gene: TRBV7-9; J gene: TRBJ2-1; D gene: TRBD1; CDR3 length: 16; clone size: NA; CDR3 DNA: TGTGCCAGCAGCTTCGGACAGGGGCCGGCCTACAATGAGCAGTTCTTC; CDR3 protein: CASSFGQGPAYNEQFF
V gene: TRBV9; J gene: TRBJ1-3; D gene: NA; CDR3 length: 14; clone size: NA; CDR3 DNA: TGTGCCAGCAGGGACTCTCTCTCTGGAAACACCATATATTTT; CDR3 protein: CASRDSLSGNTIYF
V gene: TRBV9; J gene: TRBJ2-1; D gene: NA; CDR3 length: 15; clone size: NA; CDR3 DNA: TGTGCCAGCAGTGTTGGGGGCCAAGGACACAATGAGCAGTTCTTC; CDR3 protein: CASSVGGQGHNEQFF
V gene: TRBV9; J gene: TRBJ2-7; D gene: TRBD1; CDR3 length: 15; clone size: NA; CDR3 DNA: TGTGCCAGCAGCGAGTCCGGGACAGGGATCTACGAGCAGTACTTC; CDR3 protein: CASSESGTGIYEQYF
V gene: TRBV7-9; J gene: TRBJ1-5; D gene: NA; CDR3 length: 13; clone size: NA; CDR3 DNA: TGTGCCAGCAGCCTACCACAGGGACAGCCCCAGCATTTT; CDR3 protein: CASSLPQGQPQHF
V gene: TRBV5-1; J gene: TRBJ1-4; D gene: NA; CDR3 length: 13; clone size: NA; CDR3 DNA: TGCGCCAGCAGCTCAGATTCAGGGGTAGAACTGTTTTTT; CDR3 protein: CASSSDSGVELFF
V gene: TRBV6-4; J gene: TRBJ2-5; D gene: NA; CDR3 length: 14; clone size: NA; CDR3 DNA: TGTGCCAGCAGCGCCTCAGGGGAAGGAGAGACCCAGTACTTC; CDR3 protein: CASSASGEGETQYF
V gene: TRBV11-3; J gene: TRBJ2-1; D gene: TRBD2; CDR3 length: 17; clone size: NA; CDR3 DNA: TGTGCCAGCAGCTTAGGTATCACTAGCGGAGGTTCCAATGAGCAGTTCTTC; CDR3 protein: CASSLGITSGGSNEQFF
V gene: TRBV7-3; J gene: TRBJ2-1; D gene: TRBD1; CDR3 length: 15; clone size: NA; CDR3 DNA: TGTGCCAGCAGCCGGGGGACAGGGGGCTGGAATGAGCAGTTCTTC; CDR3 protein: CASSRGTGGWNEQFF
V gene: TRBV7-2; J gene: TRBJ2-7; D gene: NA; CDR3 length: 14; clone size: NA; CDR3 DNA: TGTGCCAGCAGCTTGGACCCGGGAGCCCCCGAGCAGTACTTC; CDR3 protein: CASSLDPGAPEQYF
V gene: TRBV7-9; J gene: TRBJ2-1; D gene: TRBD2; CDR3 length: 17; clone size: NA; CDR3 DNA: TGTGCCAGCAGCTTAGGATATTCGGGAGGGAACGGGAATGAGCAGTTCTTC; CDR3 protein: CASSLGYSGGNGNEQFF
V gene: TRBV7-9; J gene: TRBJ2-1; D gene: NA; CDR3 length: 14; clone size: few; CDR3 DNA: TGTGCCAGCAGCTTAGTAAGTAGGAGCGATGAGCAGTTCTTC; CDR3 protein: CASSLVSRSDEQFF
V gene: TRBV6-6; J gene: TRBJ2-7; D gene: TRBD2; CDR3 length: 14; clone size: NA; CDR3 DNA: TGTGCCAGCAAGGGAGGGGACTATACCTACGAGCAGTACTTC; CDR3 protein: CASKGGDYTYEQYF
V gene: TRBV5-1; J gene: TRBJ2-1; D gene: TRBD2; CDR3 length: 15; clone size: NA; CDR3 DNA: TGCGCCAGCAGCTTGTTGGCGGGGGACTACAATGAGCAGTTCTTC; CDR3 protein: CASSLLAGDYNEQFF
V gene: TRBV6-6; J gene: TRBJ2-3; D gene: NA; CDR3 length: 16; clone size: NA; CDR3 DNA: TGTGCCAGCAGTTACAGACCTCAGATAGCGGCAGATACGCAGTATTTT; CDR3 protein: CASSYRPQIAADTQYF
V gene: TRBV6-5; J gene: TRBJ2-3; D gene: TRBD1; CDR3 length: 14; clone size: NA; CDR3 DNA: TGTGCCAGCAGAGGCTCAAGGGGGCCGGATACGCAGTATTTT; CDR3 protein: CASRGSRGPDTQYF
V gene: TRBV12-5; J gene: TRBJ2-1; D gene: NA; CDR3 length: 13; clone size: NA; CDR3 DNA: TGTGCTAGTGGTTTGGGGCCCTACAATGAGCAGTTCTTC; CDR3 protein: CASGLGPYNEQFF
V gene: TRBV10-3; J gene: TRBJ2-7; D gene: TRBD2; CDR3 length: 16; clone size: NA; CDR3 DNA: TGTGCCATCAGTCAAACCTCGACTAGCGGGGGGAACGAGCAGTACTTC; CDR3 protein: CAISQTSTSGGNEQYF
V gene: TRBV18; J gene: TRBJ2-3; D gene: TRBD1; CDR3 length: 14; clone size: NA; CDR3 DNA: TGTGCCAGCTCGTCCGGGACAGGGGCAGATACGCAGTATTTT; CDR3 protein: CASSSGTGADTQYF
V gene: TRBV2; J gene: TRBJ2-3; D gene: NA; CDR3 length: 16; clone size: NA; CDR3 DNA: TGTGCCAGCAGTGAAGGACAGGATTTTAGCACAGATACGCAGTATTTT; CDR3 protein: CASSEGQDFSTDTQYF